A single sample gave rise to the 10 T cell receptor beta chains below, sequenced in a study of T-cell reconstitution after alpha-beta-depleted transplantation in children. The authors prepared the TCRbeta library with unique molecular identifiers. One entry per CDR3 protein results from TCRdb running MiXCR on the PCR reads. This sample yields 640,000 or so distinct CDR3 sequences, of which approximately 15% are seen a single time; 0.9% to 1.2% belongs to the top ten. This sample comprised PBMCs from the stem cell graft donor, obtained from the stem cell graft. These receptors were obtained from a human donor who donated a stem cell graft to a child with acute myeloid leukemia.

V usage is TRBV12-3 or TRBV12-4 and J usage is TRBJ2-1, with D perhaps TRBD2 (5 bases). The CDR3 is 14 amino acids. V gave up 6 bases and J gave up 8 bases, with 17 bases separating them. CDR3 sequence (DNA): TGTGCCAGCAGACCGTGGAGAGGGCGAGATGAGCAGTTCTTC. This codes for CASRPWRGRDEQFF.

The V and J genes are TRBV15 and TRBJ2-7; D tentatively fits TRBD1 or TRBD2 (5 bases each). The CDR3 has 13 amino acids. Germline CDR1 is LNHNV and CDR2 is YYDKDF (reference sequence). The V end lost 5 bases, the J end lost 1 base, and 9 bases lay between the germline ends. DNA of the CDR3: TGTGCCACCAGCGGGAGACAGTCCTACGAGCAGTACTTC. The encoded protein is CATSGRQSYEQYF.

This CDR3 is CASSFRSSATEAFF. As DNA, the CDR3 is TGTGCCAGCAGCTTCCGTAGCAGTGCCACTGAAGCTTTCTTT. The V call is TRBV7-8, the J call TRBJ1-1; D gene uncertain. Trimming removed 3 bases from V and 4 bases from J, with 12 bases in between. The CDR3 covers 14 residues. CDR1 and CDR2 from the germline V gene are SGHVS and FQNEAQ.

V and J are TRBV28 and TRBJ2-7, with 8 bases fitting TRBD1. This CDR3 contains 14 residues. V dropped 4 bases and J dropped 0; count of bases not matched to a gene: 2. Germline CDR1 MDHEN, CDR2 SYDVKM. The CDR3 here is CASSSTGVSYEQYV. DNA for the CDR3: TGTGCCAGCAGTTCGACAGGGGTCTCCTACGAGCAGTACGTC.

This clonotype was observed many times. CDR3 coding DNA: TGCAGTGCTAGAGTCGCGTTACAAGAGACCCAGTACTTC. It translates to CSARVALQETQYF. V and J are TRBV20-1 and TRBJ2-5, with D hard to call. CDR1 DFQATT and CDR2 SNEGSKA come from the germline V gene (reference sequence). The CDR3 length is 13 residues. The V end was cut by 1 base, the J end by 2 bases, with 8 bases between.

This clonotype was counted many times. The J gene is TRBJ2-3, the V gene TRBV7-2; tentative D call: TRBD2 (6 bases). CDR1 SGHTA and CDR2 FQGNSA come from the germline V gene. The CDR3 is 15 residues long. V was clipped by 2 bases and J by 3 bases, with 12 bases between them. The CDR3 coding sequence is TGTGCCAGCAGCTTAATGGCGGGGAGGACAGATACGCAGTATTTT. This sequence encodes CASSLMAGRTDTQYF.

This clonotype appeared many times. The chain uses TRBV20-1 and TRBJ2-6, with D maybe TRBD2 (5 bases). CDR3 length equals 17 residues. The V gene lost 5 bases and the J gene lost 3 bases, with 20 bases spanning the gap. Germline CDR1 reads DFQATT; CDR2 reads SNEGSKA (reference sequence). The CDR3 spells CSASTPWAGDGANVLTF. As DNA, the CDR3 is TGCAGTGCTTCGACTCCCTGGGCCGGGGATGGGGCCAACGTCCTGACTTTC.

This chain connects TRBV9 to TRBJ2-1; a weak D match, TRBD1 (5 bases). Germline CDR1 is SGDLS and CDR2 is YYNGEE. Trimming removed 0 bases from V and 2 bases from J, with 9 bases in between. The CDR3 spans 15 residues. The CDR3 nucleotides are TGTGCCAGCAGCGTAGTCCCAGGGCCCTACAATGAGCAGTTCTTC. The encoded protein is CASSVVPGPYNEQFF.

Of note for this clonotype: One base away lies a much larger clone, so this may be a sequencing read error. The J gene is TRBJ1-1, the V gene TRBV27; D remains unclear. V gave up 6 bases and J gave up 5 bases, with 13 bases separating them. The germline CDR1 and CDR2 sequences are MNHEY and SMNVEV (reference sequence). The CDR3 has 13 residues. The CDR3 region is CASRGTYWTEAFF. CDR3 DNA: TGTGCCAGCAGAGGTACTTATTGGACTGAAGCTTTCTTT.

In this sample, this clonotype turned up a few times. The rearrangement uses TRBV28 and TRBJ1-2; D is perhaps TRBD1 (6 bases). The CDR3 has 14 residues. The ends were cut back, 7 bases at V and 6 bases at J, with 18 bases in the middle. CDR1 and CDR2 from the germline V gene are MDHEN and SYDVKM. The DNA for the CDR3 is TGTGCCAGCACCCTGGGGCAGGGGTTAAATGGCTACACCTTC. This translates into CASTLGQGLNGYTF.